These 24 T cell receptor beta chains originate from one sample sequenced in a study of vaccination effects on CD4 cells after COVID-19. Assay used: immunoSEQ multiplex PCR; TCRdb lists only in-frame clones, some missing. Of about 38,000 clones in the sample, roughly 87% are singletons; the top ten hold about 2.8%. These receptors' antigens are unknown. Culture proceeded for about ten days, and CD4+ T cells were then isolated. The source was CD4+ T cells from PBMCs cultured without peptide, collected before COVID-19 vaccination. The receptor source for this set is a human donor who received a COVID-19 vaccine.

This clone was seen a few times. This rearrangement joins TRBV9 to TRBJ1-3; no clear D gene. Trimming pared 0 bases from V and 2 bases from J, leaving 12 bases between. This CDR3 region has 16 residues. Germline V gene data show CDR1 as SGDLS and CDR2 as YYNGEE. CDR3: CASSVGVGLTGNTIYF. The CDR3 bases are TGTGCCAGCAGCGTAGGCGTAGGGTTGACTGGAAACACCATATATTTT.

The chain couples TRBV3-1 (or the pseudogene TRBV3-2) to TRBJ1-1; 9 positions agree with TRBD1. After removal of 4 bases from V and 5 bases from J, the junction contained 2 bases not matched to a gene. Germline CDR1 reads LGHDT; CDR2 reads YNNKEL (reference sequence). The CDR3 extends over 13 amino acids. DNA for the CDR3: TGTGCCAGCAGCCGACAGGGGGGGACTGAAGCTTTCTTT. Encoded protein: CASSRQGGTEAFF.

This chain links TRBV27 with TRBJ1-2, with TRBD1 matching over 12 bases. This CDR3 contains 14 residues. J gave up 7 bases and V 7 bases, and 7 bases lay outside the gene matches. In germline, CDR1 is MNHEY, CDR2 SMNVEV (reference sequence). CDR3 sequence (DNA): TGTGCCAGCACCGACCCGGGACAGGGGGCTGGCTACACCTTC. Translation gives CASTDPGQGAGYTF.

The chain uses TRBV5-1 and TRBJ2-7; 12 bases agree with TRBD1. Germline CDR1 is SGHRS and CDR2 is YFSETQ. Trimming at V came to 4 bases and at J to 6 bases, leaving 8 bases not matched to a gene. The CDR3 has 15 residues. The CDR3 loop is CASSMGQGAVREQYV. CDR3 DNA: TGCGCCAGCAGCATGGGACAGGGGGCCGTTCGCGAGCAGTACGTC.

The rearrangement links TRBV2 to TRBJ2-7; D call uncertain. V was pared by 2 bases and J by 6 bases, with 8 bases between. This CDR3 is built from 12 residues. Looked up from germline, CDR1 is SNHLY and CDR2 is FYNNEI. The CDR3 nucleotides read TGTGCCAGCAGTGAATATAAGGGCGAGCAGTACGTC. Translated: CASSEYKGEQYV.

The rearrangement links TRBV5-1 to TRBJ2-2, with TRBD2 matching 8 bases. The CDR3 runs to 16 residues. Trimming at V came to 0 bases and at J to 7 bases, leaving 8 bases not matched to a gene. From germline, CDR1 is SGHRS and CDR2 YFSETQ. The CDR3 DNA reads as TGCGCCAGCAGCTTGGTGGCGGGGGGAGACGGCGGGGAGCTGTTTTTT. Translated, it gives CASSLVAGGDGGELFF.

The CDR3 loop is CASSLDRGIADTQYF. For the CDR3, the DNA is TGTGCCAGCAGTTTGGACAGGGGCATCGCAGATACGCAGTATTTT. The chain carries TRBV6-5 and TRBJ2-3; 9 positions agree with TRBD1. The length of the CDR3 is 15 residues. Germline CDR1 reads MNHEY; CDR2 reads SVGAGI. Unmatched junction bases numbered 6, after V lost 4 bases and J lost 4 bases.

This clone was detected a few times. J is TRBJ1-4 and V is TRBV2, with D possibly TRBD1 on 5 matching bases. Looked up from germline, CDR1 is SNHLY and CDR2 is FYNNEI. The CDR3 is 13 amino acids. Between the trimmed V and J ends, which lost 3 bases and 8 bases, there was a span of 10 bases. Here the CDR3 reads CASSDRDREKLFF. CDR3 coding DNA: TGTGCCAGCAGTGACAGGGACCGGGAAAAACTGTTTTTT.

The chain joins TRBV20-1 to TRBJ2-7; D tentatively fits TRBD1 or TRBD2 (5 bases each). The CDR3 loop spans 11 amino acids. The germline V and J ends were trimmed by 5 bases and 4 bases, with 9 bases remaining between them. Germline CDR1 is DFQATT and CDR2 is SNEGSKA (reference sequence). In nucleotides, the CDR3 is TGCAGTGCTGGGGACGGTTACGAGCAGTACGTC. Translating gives CSAGDGYEQYV.

V gene TRBV28 combines with J gene TRBJ2-1; D is possibly TRBD1 (5 bases). The germline V and J ends were trimmed by 3 bases and 7 bases, with 10 bases remaining between them. The CDR3 consists of 13 residues. CDR1 and CDR2 from the germline V gene are MDHEN and SYDVKM. For the CDR3, the DNA is TGTGCCAGCAGTTTGGGGCTAGGGAATGAGCAGTTCTTC. Protein sequence: CASSLGLGNEQFF.

V and J are TRBV9 and TRBJ1-2; 7 positions match TRBD1. Germline lookup yields CDR1 SGDLS and CDR2 YYNGEE. Germline trimming cut 8 bases from V and 4 bases from J; bases unmatched to any gene: 8. This CDR3 is 13 amino acids long. The CDR3 loop is CARPFGTAYGYTF. For the CDR3, the DNA is TGTGCCAGACCCTTCGGGACAGCCTATGGCTACACCTTC.

This chain joins TRBV5-1 and TRBJ1-6; D not certain. Per the germline V gene, CDR1 is SGHRS and CDR2 is YFSETQ. V was shortened by 6 bases and J by 6 bases, with 13 bases between the two germline ends. The CDR3 is 14 amino acids. The CDR3 loop is CASTTADTNSPLHF. The CDR3 DNA follows: TGCGCCAGCACGACCGCAGACACTAATTCACCCCTCCACTTT. The variable domain in full, completed from reference TRBV5-1 and TRBJ1-6, reads KAGVTQTPRYLIKTRGQQVTLSCSPISGHRSVSWYQQTPGQGLQFLFEYFSETQRNKGNFPGRFSGRQFSNSRSEMNVSTLELGDSALYLCASTTADTNSPLHFGNGTRLTVT.

The gene calls are TRBV6-6 and TRBJ1-5; D call uncertain. This CDR3 region has 15 residues. Germline loops: CDR1 MNHNY, CDR2 SVGAGI (reference sequence). The germline V and J ends were trimmed by 2 bases and 3 bases, with 11 bases remaining between them. This CDR3 reads CASSYEGRDNQPQHF. The CDR3 coding sequence is TGTGCCAGCAGTTACGAGGGTAGGGACAATCAGCCCCAGCATTTT.

V is TRBV7-9 and J is TRBJ2-3; 8 bases line up with TRBD2. The CDR3 runs to 15 residues. V lost 5 bases, J lost 6 bases, and 10 bases stayed unmatched. Per germline, CDR1 SEHNR and CDR2 FQNEAQ (reference sequence). This chain's CDR3 is CASSPWGGGTDTQYF. The CDR3 DNA is TGTGCCAGCAGCCCCTGGGGCGGGGGGACGGATACGCAGTATTTT.

This clone was picked up a small number of times. CDR3 DNA: TGTGCCAGCTCACCACGGGACAGCAATGGCTACACCTTC. It encodes CASSPRDSNGYTF. The rearrangement links TRBV18 to TRBJ1-2; 7 bases align to TRBD1. This CDR3 is 13 amino acids long. V was pared by 1 base and J by 6 bases, with 2 bases of the junction left unmatched. Germline V gene lookup returns CDR1 KGHSH and CDR2 LQKENI.

J is TRBJ2-3 and V is TRBV19; perhaps TRBD1 as D (6 bases). CDR1 and CDR2 (germline): LNHDA, SQIVND (reference sequence). The CDR3 has 14 residues. V was shortened by 7 bases and J by 6 bases, with 17 bases between the two germline ends. The chain's CDR3 is CASTRTAPLDTQYF. The CDR3 coding sequence is TGTGCCAGTACCCGGACAGCCCCCTTGGATACGCAGTATTTT. The full variable domain, rest sourced from reference TRBV19 and TRBJ2-3, is DGGITQSPKYLFRKEGQNVTLSCEQNLNHDAMYWYRQDPGQGLRLIYYSQIVNDFQKGDIAEGYSVSREKKESFPLTVTSAQKNPTAFYLCASTRTAPLDTQYFGPGTRLTVL.

This clone came up once. This chain joins TRBV5-1 and TRBJ1-5, with 7 bases matching TRBD1. Germline V lookup: CDR1 SGHRS, CDR2 YFSETQ. CDR3 length: 14 residues. V lost 2 bases and J lost 3; bases outside the gene matches: 2. DNA for the CDR3: TGCGCCAGCAGCTTTGGGACAGACAATCAGCCCCAGCATTTT. This encodes CASSFGTDNQPQHF. The variable domain in full, with the rest retrieved from reference TRBV5-1 and TRBJ1-5, is KAGVTQTPRYLIKTRGQQVTLSCSPISGHRSVSWYQQTPGQGLQFLFEYFSETQRNKGNFPGRFSGRQFSNSRSEMNVSTLELGDSALYLCASSFGTDNQPQHFGDGTRLSIL.

The chain is built from TRBV9 and TRBJ2-1, with D possibly being TRBD1 (6 bases). Between the trimmed V and J ends, which lost 3 bases and 3 bases, there was a span of 16 bases. Germline lookup yields CDR1 SGDLS and CDR2 YYNGEE. CDR3 length: 16 amino acids. This CDR3 reads CASSARTERNYNEQFF. DNA for the CDR3: TGTGCCAGCAGCGCTCGGACAGAACGAAACTACAATGAGCAGTTCTTC. Full variable domain (missing parts from reference TRBV9 and TRBJ2-1): DSGVTQTPKHLITATGQRVTLRCSPRSGDLSVYWYQQSLDQGLQFLIQYYNGEERAKGNILERFSAQQFPDLHSELNLSSLELGDSALYFCASSARTERNYNEQFFGPGTRLTVL.

This clone was seen only a few times. CDR3 DNA sequence: TGCGCCAGCAGCTTGACTCAGGGGGCGGGAAACACCATATATTTT. Translation gives CASSLTQGAGNTIYF. J is TRBJ1-3 and V is TRBV5-1; 8 bases are a match to TRBD1. The germline gives CDR1 SGHRS, CDR2 YFSETQ. The ends lost 1 base at V and 4 bases at J; junction bases unmatched: 4. CDR3 length: 15 amino acids. Combining the CDR3 with reference TRBV5-1 and TRBJ1-3 gives the whole variable domain KAGVTQTPRYLIKTRGQQVTLSCSPISGHRSVSWYQQTPGQGLQFLFEYFSETQRNKGNFPGRFSGRQFSNSRSEMNVSTLELGDSALYLCASSLTQGAGNTIYFGEGSWLTVV.

The chain links TRBV3-1 (or the pseudogene TRBV3-2) to TRBJ1-2, with D possibly TRBD1 on 6 matching bases. This CDR3 is 11 amino acids long. V lost 4 bases and J lost 8, with 8 bases in between. Germline assignment: CDR1 LGHDT and CDR2 YNNKEL (reference sequence). As DNA, the CDR3 is TGTGCCAGCAGCCTCGGACAGGGCTACACCTTC. Encoded protein: CASSLGQGYTF.

In its sample, this clone was seen once. The V call is TRBV5-1, the J call TRBJ1-4; D is unresolved. The CDR3 covers 15 residues. The germline V gene has CDR1 SGHRS and CDR2 YFSETQ. V was clipped by 0 bases and J by 4 bases, with 10 bases between them. The CDR3 DNA sequence: TGCGCCAGCAGCTTGGATCCAGCGGGTAATGAAAAACTGTTTTTT. It is translated as CASSLDPAGNEKLFF. The whole variable domain, remainder taken from reference TRBV5-1 and TRBJ1-4, is KAGVTQTPRYLIKTRGQQVTLSCSPISGHRSVSWYQQTPGQGLQFLFEYFSETQRNKGNFPGRFSGRQFSNSRSEMNVSTLELGDSALYLCASSLDPAGNEKLFFGSGTQLSVL.

This chain connects TRBV10-2 to TRBJ1-6; the D is unclear. This CDR3 has 14 residues. The V end lost 6 bases, the J end lost 7 bases, and 13 bases lay between the germline ends. CDR1 and CDR2 (germline): WSHSY, SAAADI. CDR3 region: CASRETGMNSPLHF. In DNA, the CDR3 is TGCGCCAGCAGAGAGACGGGCATGAATTCACCCCTCCACTTT.

The chain couples TRBV5-4 to TRBJ2-1; TRBD2 matches at 7 bases. The length of the CDR3 is 15 residues. After removal of 4 bases from V and 1 base from J, the junction contained 5 bases not matched to a gene. The V gene's germline CDR1 is SGHNT and CDR2 YYREEE (reference sequence). The CDR3, as DNA: TGTGCCAGCAGCGGGGGACTACCTTCCTACAATGAGCAGTTCTTC. Amino acid sequence: CASSGGLPSYNEQFF.

The rearrangement uses TRBV18 and TRBJ2-4; possible D gene TRBD1, 6 bases. V dropped 1 base and J dropped 1 base, with 8 bases sitting between them. CDR3 length: 15 amino acids. CDR1 is KGHSH, CDR2 LQKENI, per germline. CDR3 coding DNA: TGTGCCAGCTCACCACAGGGGGAGGCCAAAAACATTCAGTACTTC. Translated, it gives CASSPQGEAKNIQYF.